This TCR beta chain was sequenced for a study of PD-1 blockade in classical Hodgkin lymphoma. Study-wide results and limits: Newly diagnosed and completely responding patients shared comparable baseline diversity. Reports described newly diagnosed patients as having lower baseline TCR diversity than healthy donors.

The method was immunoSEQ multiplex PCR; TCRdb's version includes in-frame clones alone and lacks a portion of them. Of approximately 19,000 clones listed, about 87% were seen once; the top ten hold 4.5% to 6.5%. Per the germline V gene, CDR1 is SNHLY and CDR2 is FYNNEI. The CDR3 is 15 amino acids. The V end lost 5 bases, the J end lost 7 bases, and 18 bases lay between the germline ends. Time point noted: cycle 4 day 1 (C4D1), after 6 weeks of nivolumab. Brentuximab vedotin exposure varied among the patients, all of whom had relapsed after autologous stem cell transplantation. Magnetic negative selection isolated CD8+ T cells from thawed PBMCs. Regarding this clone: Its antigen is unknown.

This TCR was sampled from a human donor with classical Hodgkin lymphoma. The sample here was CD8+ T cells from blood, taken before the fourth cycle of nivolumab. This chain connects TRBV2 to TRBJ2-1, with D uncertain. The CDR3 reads CASSPRLVFGNEQFF. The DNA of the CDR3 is TGTGCCAGCAGTCCGAGGCTAGTTTTTGGAAATGAGCAGTTCTTC.